This TCR beta chain originates from a study of neurological immune-mediated disorders. The CDR3 totals 13 residues. The V gene's germline CDR1 is SQVTM and CDR2 ANQGSEA. V was cut by 5 bases and J by 1 base, with 11 bases left in between. This clonotype was picked up many times. TCRdb reprocessed the 5' RACE reads via MiXCR and lists one record per CDR3 protein. The profile shows 55,000 to 65,000 distinct CDR3 sequences, roughly 10% of them singletons. Stated time point: longitudinal time-point 2. Unsorted libraries were prepared from 2 million PBMCs that had been stored at -80 C. Sequenced input: PBMCs. The chain links TRBV29-1 to TRBJ1-1, with D possibly matching TRBD1 (6 bases). The source is a man under 40 in good health. CDR3 nucleotides: TGCAGCGTTTCTCTCAGGGGGAACACTGAAGCTTTCTTT. This sequence encodes CSVSLRGNTEAFF.